This record looks at one TCR beta chain sequence and its context. The data were taken from a study of blood T cell repertoires in COVID-19. Here immunoSEQ multiplex PCR was the method, and the copy in TCRdb shows in-frame clones only, minus some. The sample has some 110,000 clones; 85% to 90% are singletons. The clonotype was recovered from a human donor in a cohort sampled during active COVID-19. The specimen was peripheral blood.

CDR3 DNA: TGTGCCAGCGCTAGAAGTAATGAAAAACTGTTTTTT. Translated: CASARSNEKLFF. V and J are TRBV12-3 or TRBV12-4 and TRBJ1-4; D not resolved. The ends were cut back, 8 bases at V and 4 bases at J, with 8 bases in the middle. The CDR3 is 12 residues long.